The present T cell receptor beta chain was sequenced within a study of blood T cell repertoires in COVID-19. Study context: The study drew acute and convalescent COVID-19 samples from the United States, Italy and Spain.

While infection was still active, Seattle patients were enrolled and then followed longitudinally. CDR3 length: 14 amino acids. The V gene lost 5 bases and the J gene lost 1 base, with 11 bases spanning the gap. The germline gives CDR1 MDHEN, CDR2 SYDVKM. As processed by the authors: Amplification of reference gene primers provided the estimated nucleated cell counts. The protocol was immunoSEQ multiplex PCR, while the TCRdb copy is restricted to in-frame clones and leaves out a portion. The DNA gave D and trimming, while V, J and clone size come from that table. The sample contains roughly 210,000 clones, about 85% of which appear only once.

Material: peripheral blood. The source of this sequence is a woman at least 80 years old with COVID-19, enrolled during active disease. This chain connects TRBV28 to TRBJ1-1; TRBD1 is a possible D gene (6 bases). DNA of the CDR3: TGTGCCAGCAGTCCAGAAGGGGGGAACACTGAAGCTTTCTTT. The encoded protein is CASSPEGGNTEAFF.